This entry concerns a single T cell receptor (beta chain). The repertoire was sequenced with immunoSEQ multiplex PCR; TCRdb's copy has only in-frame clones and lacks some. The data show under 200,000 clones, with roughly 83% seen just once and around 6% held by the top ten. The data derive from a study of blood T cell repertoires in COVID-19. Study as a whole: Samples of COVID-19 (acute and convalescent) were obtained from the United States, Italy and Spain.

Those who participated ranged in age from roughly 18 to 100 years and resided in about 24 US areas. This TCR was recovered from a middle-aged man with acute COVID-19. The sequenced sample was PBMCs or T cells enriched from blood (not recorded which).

CDR3 in amino acids: CAWSGGTNTEAFF. CDR3 nucleotide sequence: TGTGCCTGGAGTGGAGGCACTAACACTGAAGCTTTCTTT. The rearrangement joins TRBV30 to TRBJ1-1; no clear D gene. This CDR3 contains 13 residues. Trimming stripped 1 base from V and 2 bases from J, with 8 bases between. The V gene's germline CDR1 is GTSNPN and CDR2 SVGIG (reference sequence).